This TCR beta chain was profiled in a study of T cells in Graves' hyperthyroidism and ophthalmopathy. Germline assignment: CDR1 SEHNR and CDR2 FQNEAQ (reference sequence). CDR3 length: 17 amino acids. V was trimmed by 2 bases and J by 2 bases, leaving 15 bases between them. There are many counts of this clonotype. What it binds is unknown. These patients, aged 18 to 65, had recently diagnosed hyperthyroidism lasting under 2 months. The investigators amplified TCR beta CDR3 regions from RNA transcripts. Primed by the HTBI set, a first-round RT-PCR was run on the TCR CDR3. TCRdb re-derived calls from the multiplex PCR reads in MiXCR, one entry per CDR3 protein. The table lists about 570,000 distinct CDR3 sequences, 14% of them singletons. Study-level points and caveats: Most expanded thyroid clonotypes above 0.001 also appeared in blood.

The specimen was blood. The chain has TRBV7-9 and TRBJ1-4, with unresolved D. This TCR derives from a woman between 40 and 50 years old with Graves' hyperthyroidism. The CDR3 protein is CASSLSGGSPTNEKLFF. CDR3 coding DNA: TGTGCCAGCAGCTTAAGTGGAGGGAGTCCCACTAATGAAAAACTGTTTTTT.